The text below deals with one T cell receptor beta chain. The antigen it binds to is not known. Nothing much larger sits one base from this clone, and base qualities are not available. The CDR3 measures 14 amino acids from cysteine to phenylalanine. Just CDR3 DNA is preserved here, 42 bases in frame from base 1. V is trimmed back by 9 bases and J by 0 bases, and the junction contains 6 bases that no gene match accounts for. The germline V gene encodes CDR1 SGHTA and CDR2 FQGNSA. Another Seattle source contributed samples from volunteer blood donors who had recovered from COVID-19. Each collaborating institution followed its own protocols to collect whole blood in K2EDTA tubes. For TCRbeta analysis, collaborators shipped samples as frozen whole blood, isolated PBMCs, or DNA extracted from either of those sample types. TCRbeta CDR3 regions were amplified from genomic DNA by means of the immunoSEQ Assay, a bias-controlled multiplex PCR. Turning to the authors' computational methods: Within the assay, amplification of reference gene primers was used to estimate how many nucleated cells each sample contained. To quantify the absolute abundance of each unique TCRbeta CDR3 rearrangement, sequence reads were collapsed and filtered. For each sample, productive Simpson clonality was calculated as the square root of Simpson's diversity index over productive rearrangements. TCRdb's version of the immuneACCESS table is confined to in-frame rearrangements and falls short of the full clone set. An unresolved V gene accounts for under half of the shortfall where checked; the remainder is of unknown origin. V and J calls and clone size follow that table, whereas D and trimming were derived from the DNA. This sample is represented by fewer than 200,000 clones; under 85% of them were singletons. Approximately 1.3% of the sample goes to the ten largest clones.

These data are taken from a study of blood T cell repertoires in COVID-19 (dated by TCRdb to 2020 to 2022). Some background on the complete study: The collaborator samples originated in the United States, Italy and Spain and spanned the acute and convalescent phases of COVID-19. Deeply sampled blood TCRbeta repertoires from subjects exposed to, actively infected with, or recovered from COVID-19 were included in the dataset. The repertoires were released in a freely available public database meant as a resource for research on the immune response to SARS-CoV-2. A de-identified subject ID, COVID-19 status, age in years and sex were almost always included in the sample metadata. Samples came from the ongoing ImmuneRACE study (first 160 participants) plus 1,254 subjects from 6 global collaborators. Where available, HLA class I and class II types were obtained from metadata supplied by the sample provider rather than from assay-based typing. The prospective study material was composed of cDNA or gDNA derived from T cells, B-cell-depleted T cells, or PBMCs. Overall study outcomes, separate from this receptor: The quantity of clinical and demographic metadata differed by source and by participant and was supplied without curation.

This TCR came from a man in his sixties who had recovered from COVID-19. The chain links TRBV7-2 with TRBJ1-2, and 8 junctional nucleotides match TRBD1. The sequenced sample consisted of peripheral blood. The bases read TGTGCCAGTGGACAGGGAGGAACTAACTATGGCTACACCTTC. It codes for CASGQGGTNYGYTF.